A selection of T cell receptor beta chains follows, all from one sample in a study of T-cell memory formation after mild COVID-19. TCRdb redid the calling of the 5' RACE reads with MiXCR, one entry per CDR3 protein. Among some 600,000 distinct CDR3 sequences listed, 15% to 20% were seen once. Material: PBMCs or a T cell subset sorted from them (not recorded which). All receptors derive from an adult woman who had mild COVID-19 (a few samples of this study predate the infection). Cell type and time point are not known. Both conserved end residues are part of each CDR3. D genes are given only for firm matches. The listing skips clone size in some rows; elsewhere it reads once, few, many or a size class.

v_gene,abundance,d_gene,j_gene,CDR3nt,CDR3aa
TRBV20-1,.,.,TRBJ1-1,TGCAGTGCTAGAGACCCCTTGCACACTGAAGCTTTCTTT,CSARDPLHTEAFF
TRBV7-9,many,.,TRBJ2-1,TGTGCCAGCAGCTTGGGTTTTGGTAATGAGCAGTTCTTC,CASSLGFGNEQFF
TRBV15,few,.,TRBJ1-6,TGTGCCACCAGCAGAGATCCCAGACAAGTCAATTCACCCCTCCACTTT,CATSRDPRQVNSPLHF
TRBV3-1,.,TRBD2,TRBJ2-1,TGTGCCAGCAGCTGGGGAGGGCTAGCGGGGGCTCGAAGCTCCTACAATGAGCAGTTCTTC,CASSWGGLAGARSSYNEQFF
TRBV5-1,many,.,TRBJ2-2,TGCGCCAGCAGCTCGACGTCCCAGGGAGTTAACACCGGGGAGCTGTTTTTT,CASSSTSQGVNTGELFF
TRBV24-1,many,.,TRBJ2-7,TGTGCCACCCAACAGGGCCACGAGCAGTACTTC,CATQQGHEQYF
TRBV5-5,.,.,TRBJ2-7,TGTGCCAGCAGCTTGGATTTAGAATACGAGCAGTACTTC,CASSLDLEYEQYF
TRBV4-1,.,.,TRBJ1-1,TGCGCCAGCAGGGTTGGCTCGCGGGGGCGCGACACTGAAGCTTTCTTT,CASRVGSRGRDTEAFF
TRBV9,many,TRBD2,TRBJ2-7,TGTGCCAGCAGCCGAACAGAGGCCGGGAGGGGCTCCTACGAGCAGTACTTC,CASSRTEAGRGSYEQYF
TRBV7-2,few,TRBD1,TRBJ1-2,TGTGCCAGCACCCACAGGACAGGGGGAATTTATGGCTACACCTTC,CASTHRTGGIYGYTF
TRBV12-3/TRBV12-4,.,TRBD2,TRBJ2-5,TGTGCCAGCAGTTGGGGCGGGGGGACCGAGACCCAGTACTTC,CASSWGGGTETQYF
TRBV12-3/TRBV12-4,.,.,TRBJ2-1,TGTGCCAGCAGTGAGATCAATCTGGCGGTCTTC,CASSEINLAVF
TRBV13,few,TRBD1,TRBJ2-7,TGTGCCAGCAGCTTGCCAGGGGGAGTACGAGAGCAGTACTTC,CASSLPGGVREQYF
TRBV10-3,.,.,TRBJ2-5,TGTGCCATCAGCCCGGGGGGCAGAGAGACCCAGTACTTC,CAISPGGRETQYF
TRBV11-1,few,TRBD1,TRBJ1-1,TGTGCCAGCAGCTCGGACAGGGGATTATCGAACACTGAAGCTTTCTTT,CASSSDRGLSNTEAFF
TRBV20-1,few,.,TRBJ1-1,TGCAGTGCTAGACACCGAATGGACCCGGCCGCTTTCTTT,CSARHRMDPAAFF
TRBV5-5,few,.,TRBJ1-1,TGTGCCAGCAGCTTTGACAGCCACACTGAAGCTTTCTTT,CASSFDSHTEAFF
TRBV27,.,.,TRBJ2-7,TGTGCCAGCAGTTACTTACAGGGAGGCGAGCAGTACTTC,CASSYLQGGEQYF
TRBV3-1,.,.,TRBJ1-5,TGTGCCAGCAGCCAAGATGGGTTTGAACAGCCCCAGCATTTT,CASSQDGFEQPQHF
TRBV7-2,many,.,TRBJ2-7,TGTGCCAGCAGCCACATTCCCAGCACCCAGGGAGGCGAGCAGTACTTC,CASSHIPSTQGGEQYF
TRBV20-1,.,TRBD2,TRBJ2-3,TGCAGTGCCACTAGCGGGAGGACGCAGGGATCGCAGTATTTT,CSATSGRTQGSQYF
TRBV29-1,.,.,TRBJ2-3,TGCAGCGTTGAATTACGAGGGGCGACGCAGTATTTT,CSVELRGATQYF
TRBV19,.,TRBD1,TRBJ1-5,TGTGCCAGTAGTACAGGGACAGCTTCTAGCAATCAGCCCCAGCATTTT,CASSTGTASSNQPQHF
TRBV5-1,few,TRBD2,TRBJ2-3,TGCGCCAGCAGCGGTAGCGGGGGCATTGATACGCAGTATTTT,CASSGSGGIDTQYF
TRBV12-3/TRBV12-4,.,TRBD1,TRBJ1-1,TGTGCCAGCACCATTAGACAGGGAGGTATGGGTGGCACTGAAGCTTTCTTT,CASTIRQGGMGGTEAFF
TRBV11-3,.,.,TRBJ1-1,TGTGCCAGCAGCTTAAATCATCGGACAGAAGCTTTCTTT,CASSLNHRTEAFF
TRBV6-5,once,TRBD2,TRBJ2-1,TGTGCCAGCAAGGGACTAGCGGGAGATACCTACAATGAGCAGTTCTTC,CASKGLAGDTYNEQFF
TRBV18,.,TRBD2,TRBJ2-2,TGTGCCAGCTCACCAGGACTAGCGGGAGTGGATAACACCGGGGAGCTGTTTTTT,CASSPGLAGVDNTGELFF
TRBV7-3,many,TRBD2,TRBJ2-1,TGTGCCAGCAGTCTGACTAGCGGCAGGGATGAGCAGTTCTTC,CASSLTSGRDEQFF
TRBV12-3/TRBV12-4,.,.,TRBJ1-2,TGTGCCAGCAGTTTGGTACAGGTCGACTATGGCTACACCTTC,CASSLVQVDYGYTF
TRBV5-1,.,TRBD1,TRBJ2-1,TGCGCCAGCAGCTTGGCTCTTGCAGGACAGGGGGCTGGTGAGCAGTTCTTC,CASSLALAGQGAGEQFF
TRBV7-9,.,.,TRBJ2-3,TGTGCCAGCAGCTTAGCGCAAAGCGTCTACTTAGGCACAGATACGCAGTATTTT,CASSLAQSVYLGTDTQYF
TRBV12-3/TRBV12-4,few,.,TRBJ2-7,TGTGCCAGCAGTTTTGTGGGGCCGCGGTACGAGCAGTACTTC,CASSFVGPRYEQYF
TRBV11-3,.,TRBD2,TRBJ2-7,TGTGCCAGCAGCGTCCGGACTAGCGGGGGTCCCTACGAGCAGTACTTC,CASSVRTSGGPYEQYF
TRBV24-1,.,TRBD2,TRBJ2-2,TGTGCCACCAGTGATGGGAGGACTAGTCACACCGGGGAGCTGTTTTTT,CATSDGRTSHTGELFF
TRBV4-1,few,TRBD1,TRBJ2-3,TGCGCCAGCAGCCACTCTTGGACAGGTGGGACAGATACGCAGTATTTT,CASSHSWTGGTDTQYF
TRBV6-2/TRBV6-3,.,.,TRBJ1-5,TGTGCCAGCAGGACCATTACAGGGTTTACGAATCAGCCCCAGCATTTT,CASRTITGFTNQPQHF
TRBV12-3/TRBV12-4,few,.,TRBJ2-7,TGTGCCAGCAGTTTTAGGGCAGGGCCCCTTACCTACGAGCAGTACTTC,CASSFRAGPLTYEQYF
TRBV9,few,TRBD1,TRBJ2-1,TGTGCCAGCAGCGTTACAACAGGGGGAGGTGAGCAGTTCTTC,CASSVTTGGGEQFF
TRBV19,.,.,TRBJ2-2,TGTGCCAGTATTAGTGGTTCGTCCAGGGAGGCCGGGGAGCTGTTTTTT,CASISGSSREAGELFF
TRBV4-1,.,.,TRBJ2-1,TGCGCCAGCAGCCAAGTTTTTAGTTTCTACAATGAGCAGTTCTTC,CASSQVFSFYNEQFF
TRBV12-3/TRBV12-4,.,TRBD1,TRBJ1-2,TGTGCCAGCAATTCTTGGGACAGGGGGCGGTATGGCTACACCTTC,CASNSWDRGRYGYTF